This TCR beta chain was profiled in a study of cytomegalovirus exposure and HLA in healthy donors. Each donor's status was that of a healthy bone marrow donor. Notes on the study in general: Rarity marked most TCR sequences, yet some public TCRs occurred in many donors. Later analysis showed most CMV-associated TCR beta chains appearing HLA-restricted.

A remark on this clone: Its specificity is not known.

CDR3 size: 15 residues. V was trimmed by 0 bases and J by 2 bases, leaving 13 bases between them. Germline CDR1 reads GTSNPN; CDR2 reads SVGIG (reference sequence). Both 60 Vbeta primers and 13 Jbeta primers went into the PCR. Per the study methods: An analysis that came later counted 60 million to 80 million unique TCR beta chains, approximately 10 million shared. Measured with immunoSEQ multiplex PCR; TCRdb has only the in-frame clones, and not every one. That table is the source of V, J and clone size, and D and trimming were worked out from the DNA. This table has some 200,000 clones, roughly 84% appearing once.

The chain carries TRBV30 and TRBJ1-2; D is ambiguous. Sequenced: PBMCs. This clonotype originated in a boy aged 2 to 10 in good health and CMV-seronegative. The CDR3 DNA reads TGTGCCTGGAGTGTACGTATTGAGGTCAACTATGGCTACACCTTC. Its protein product is CAWSVRIEVNYGYTF. The full variable domain, with the rest looked up from reference TRBV30 and TRBJ1-2, is SQTIHQWPATLVQPVGSPLSLECTVEGTSNPNLYWYRQAAGRGLQLLFYSVGIGQISSEVPQNLSASRPQDRQFILSSKKLLLSDSGFYLCAWSVRIEVNYGYTFGSGTRLTVV.